Listed below are T cell receptor beta chains from one sample, sequenced in a study of CD4 T cells in relation to SARS-CoV-2 and coronaviruses. The antigens these receptors bind are not known. Clones were read by immunoSEQ multiplex PCR, and TCRdb kept only the in-frame ones, dropping some. Here the sample spans about 36,000 clones, over 65% being singletons. The sequenced material came from memory CD4+ T cells from PBMCs, cultured in vitro. Receptors originate from an adult with COVID-19. Each CDR3 is given with its conserved first and last residue. The D gene is left open where the match is weak.

v_gene	d_gene	len	CDR3aa
TRBV28	-	14	CASSIGGAGDTQYF
TRBV6-2/TRBV6-3	-	14	CASSWSGRTDTQYF
TRBV19	-	14	CASRSLGGGETQYF
TRBV19	TRBD2	15	CASSLGTSNTDTQYF
TRBV28	-	12	CASRPSMNTIYF
TRBV2	-	13	CASSSRGDTEAFF
TRBV7-8	TRBD2	15	CASSTGLAGRDTQYF
TRBV4-3	-	13	CASSQDATGQQYF
TRBV30	-	14	CAWRRRTNTGELFF
TRBV5-1	-	12	CASSLAQGPGDF
TRBV30	-	14	CAWSRFWGNTEAFF
TRBV11-2	-	14	CASTRQGGSYEQYF
TRBV14	-	16	CASSQATGRSSYEQYF
TRBV25-1	-	13	CASSTGWNTEAFF
TRBV19	TRBD2	14	CASSRGGSTDTQYF
TRBV29-1	TRBD1	13	CSGQDRMNTEAFF
TRBV5-1	TRBD1	15	CASSFPRQGSYEQYF
TRBV18	TRBD2	17	CASSLSSSGRSAYEQYF
TRBV9	-	15	CASSVAPEPNYGYTF
TRBV9	-	15	CASSVGLSGNQPQHF
TRBV11-2	TRBD2	17	CASSLKLAGGLQETQYF
TRBV2	TRBD2	17	CASSKTKPGLAVYEQYF
TRBV15	TRBD1	13	CATRVTGVDGYTF
TRBV6-2/TRBV6-3	TRBD2	15	CASSYSLAGADTQYF
TRBV6-5	TRBD2	15	CASSRTSGNYNEQFF
TRBV6-6	TRBD1	16	CASSPGGVRGNQPQHF
TRBV7-8	-	17	CASSLARVQGIRNTIYF
TRBV6-1	-	12	CASSERSERLYF
TRBV6-1	TRBD2	16	CASSETGLAGNYEQYF
TRBV10-2	-	11	CASMVGPEAFF
TRBV6-2/TRBV6-3	-	11	CASSRGNTIYF
TRBV4-3	-	21	CASSQESVRRVFSDSYNEQFF
TRBV5-1	-	15	CASSPYYDQNTEAFF
TRBV28	TRBD1	18	CASTTGGPRAGSYNEQFF
TRBV4-1	-	17	CASSPLVTGRSYNEQFF
TRBV6-5	TRBD1	15	CASSRLAGGTDTQYF
TRBV7-2	-	13	CASSSDPTDTQYF
TRBV28	TRBD1	15	CASSFARGGNQPQHF
TRBV19	-	16	CASSPRMKSGLETQYF
TRBV18	-	12	CASSPASNEQFF
TRBV27	-	14	CASRLQGYGQPQHF
TRBV6-5	TRBD2	12	CASRSGRTRIHF
TRBV2	-	13	CASYRDPSGGYTF
TRBV3-1/TRBV3-2	-	14	CASSQFGISQPQHF
TRBV7-8	TRBD1	15	CASSLLGQANYGYTF
TRBV13	TRBD2	16	CASSLLAGGFTGELFF
TRBV7-3	-	15	CASSLLPGQNGELFF
TRBV6-6	-	15	CASTGTVDGQETQYF
TRBV5-6	-	15	CASSLRAGWGYEQYF
TRBV18	-	15	CASSPGLGIPYEQYF
TRBV27	TRBD1	15	CASTVWDRGLDTQYF
TRBV19	-	14	CASGTTKSNQPQHF
TRBV28	-	16	CASPKPGAPGTDTQYF
TRBV4-2	-	16	CASSARADAGANVLTF
TRBV28	-	15	CASSPVMELQETQYF
TRBV4-2	TRBD1	16	CASSQDRGSQGHEQYF
TRBV5-5	-	14	CASSLFQGKETQYF
TRBV28	-	16	CASSLALGGGNYGYTF